This T cell receptor (beta chain) came from a study of blood T cell repertoires in COVID-19. Only in-frame clones appear in the TCRdb table, and some are missing; sequencing was by immunoSEQ multiplex PCR. The sample shows roughly 140,000 clones, 80% to 90% of them seen only once. The germline V gene has CDR1 GTSNPN and CDR2 SVGIG (reference sequence). The junction had 3 bases not matched to a gene; V was cut back by 5 bases and J by 6 bases. This CDR3 is 12 amino acids long. The sequence came from a woman aged 55-69 years with COVID-19, enrolled during active disease. The sequenced sample consisted of peripheral blood. The chain carries TRBV30 and TRBJ1-4, with 7 nucleotides matching TRBD1. CDR3 sequence (DNA): TGTGCCTGGGACAGGGTCGATGAAAAACTGTTTTTT. It yields the protein CAWDRVDEKLFF.